Sequencing of this TCR beta chain was carried out in a study of graft-versus-host responses after intestinal transplantation. The overall study: Every recipient had anti-thymocyte globulin induction and roughly 3 years of tacrolimus plus steroids.

Sequencing was performed with immunoSEQ multiplex PCR; in TCRdb, only in-frame clones are kept and a portion is missing. The sample lists 50,000 to 75,000 clones, over 90% occurring once. Germline-derived CDR1 and CDR2 are ENHRY and SYGVKD. V gave up 6 bases and J gave up 3 bases; unmatched junction bases: 2. The CDR3 totals 12 residues. In the case of this clone: Its cognate antigen is unknown.

The TCR comes from a human donor who was the organ donor for an intestinal transplant. The chain recombines TRBV10-3 with TRBJ2-7; 7 nucleotides align to TRBD1. Source: unstimulated CD8+ T cells sorted from spleen or lymph node cells, taken before transplant. The CDR3 sequence is CAIRDRDYEQYF. In DNA form, the CDR3 reads TGTGCCATCAGAGACAGGGACTACGAGCAGTACTTC.